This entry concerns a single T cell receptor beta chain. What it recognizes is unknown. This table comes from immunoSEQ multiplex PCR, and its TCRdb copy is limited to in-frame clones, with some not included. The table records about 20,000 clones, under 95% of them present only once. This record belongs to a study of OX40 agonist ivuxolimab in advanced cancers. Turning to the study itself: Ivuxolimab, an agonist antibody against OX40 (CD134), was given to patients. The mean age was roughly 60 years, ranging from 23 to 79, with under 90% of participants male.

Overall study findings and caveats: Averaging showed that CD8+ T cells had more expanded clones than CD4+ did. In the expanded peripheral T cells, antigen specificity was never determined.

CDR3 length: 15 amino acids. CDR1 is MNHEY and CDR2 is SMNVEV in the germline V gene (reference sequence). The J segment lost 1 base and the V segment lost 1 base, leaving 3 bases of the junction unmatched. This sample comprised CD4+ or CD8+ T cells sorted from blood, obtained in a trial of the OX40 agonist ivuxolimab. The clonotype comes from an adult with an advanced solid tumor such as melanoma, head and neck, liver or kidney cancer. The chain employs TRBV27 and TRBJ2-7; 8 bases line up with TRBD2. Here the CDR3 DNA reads TGTGCCAGCAGTTTATTTGCGGGGGGTTCCTACGAGCAGTACTTC. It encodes CASSLFAGGSYEQYF.